A single sample is the source of the 2 T cell receptor beta chains below, sequenced in a study of blood T cell repertoires in COVID-19. Profiling relied on immunoSEQ multiplex PCR, and the TCRdb table lists in-frame clones only, not all of them. Here the sample spans about 220,000 clones, roughly nine tenths being singletons. Sequenced: PBMCs or T cells enriched from blood (not recorded which). Every receptor here comes from a woman in her twenties or thirties who had recovered from COVID-19.

The V gene is TRBV4-2, the J gene TRBJ1-2, with a tentative D call TRBD1 (6 bases). V gave up 3 bases and J gave up 5 bases, with 10 bases separating them. Looked up from germline, CDR1 is LGHNA and CDR2 is YNFKEQ. This CDR3 region has 13 residues. DNA of the CDR3: TGTGCCAGCAGCCAGGACAGAACGTATGGCTACACCTTC. Its translation is CASSQDRTYGYTF.

This clone was seen just once. The chain has TRBV6-5 and TRBJ1-5, with D possibly TRBD1 on 5 matching bases. This CDR3 spans 13 amino acids. V lost 5 bases to trimming and J lost 2 bases, with 7 bases between them. Per germline, CDR1 MNHEY and CDR2 SVGAGI. This chain's CDR3 is CASSPRGNQPQHF. In nucleotides, the CDR3 is TGTGCCAGCAGTCCCAGGGGCAATCAGCCCCAGCATTTT.